Listed here are 24 T cell receptor beta chains from one sample, sequenced in a study of shared clonotypes between healthy human individuals. Some clones are missing from TCRdb's copy, which holds only in-frame ones; the method was immunoSEQ multiplex PCR. In the table there are approximately 1.5 million clones, just under 99% of which are singletons. The sample comprised naive CD4+ T cells sorted from blood. The subset here: CD45RA+ positively selected. All receptors come from a man aged 25 to 40 in good health.

The CDR3 is CATQLSGLAYNEQFF. CDR3 nucleotide sequence: TGTGCCACCCAATTATCAGGACTAGCCTACAATGAGCAGTTCTTC. This chain links TRBV19 with TRBJ2-1; TRBD2 aligns across 7 bases. Unmatched junction bases numbered 11, after V lost 10 bases and J lost 2 bases. Germline V CDR1 and CDR2: LNHDA, SQIVND (reference sequence). The CDR3 runs to 15 residues.

The chain couples TRBV7-7 to TRBJ2-7, with 8 bases identical to TRBD2. V gave up 1 base and J gave up 0 bases; unmatched junction bases: 17. This CDR3 is 20 amino acids long. CDR1 is SSHAT, CDR2 FNYEAQ, per germline (reference sequence). As DNA, the CDR3 is TGTGCCAGCAGCTTAGAAAGGGTCCGGCGGGAGGTAAGGAACTCCTACGAGCAGTACTTC. Translation gives CASSLERVRREVRNSYEQYF.

CDR3 protein: CATSRDVGRGSGNTIYF. CDR3 DNA: TGTGCCACCAGCAGAGATGTGGGTCGAGGCTCTGGAAACACCATATATTTT. V is TRBV15 and J is TRBJ1-3, with D unclear. Germline loops: CDR1 LNHNV, CDR2 YYDKDF (reference sequence). The CDR3 sequence is 17 residues long. Trimming took off 0 bases at V and 0 bases at J, with 12 bases between the two ends.

The rearrangement joins TRBV7-9 to TRBJ2-7; TRBD2 aligns across 14 bases. The CDR3 totals 17 residues. Germline values: CDR1 SEHNR, CDR2 FQNEAQ (reference sequence). V was pared by 0 bases and J by 7 bases, with 8 bases of the junction left unmatched. The DNA for the CDR3 is TGTGCCAGCAGCTTAGCCGGGACTAGCGGGAGTGGGAGTGAGCAGTACTTC. Its translation: CASSLAGTSGSGSEQYF.

The chain couples TRBV11-2 to TRBJ1-2; D is ambiguous. With 5 bases removed from V and 3 bases from J, the gap between germline ends came to 22 bases. The CDR3 spans 17 residues. CDR1 is SGHAT and CDR2 is FQNNGV in the germline V gene. The CDR3 nucleotides are TGTGCCAGCAGCCTCGCTGGTCTTAGGATGGGCCACTATGGCTACACCTTC. Translation gives CASSLAGLRMGHYGYTF.

The chain has TRBV10-2 and TRBJ2-7; D remains unclear. The CDR3 loop spans 14 amino acids. In germline, CDR1 is WSHSY, CDR2 SAAADI. V was trimmed by 8 bases and J by 3 bases, leaving 17 bases between them. The CDR3 nucleotides are TGCGCCAGCGGGGAAAACGTTCTCTTCTACGAGCAGTACTTC. Its translation is CASGENVLFYEQYF.

The chain employs TRBV11-2 and TRBJ2-3, with D hard to call. Trimming cost V 5 bases and J 1 base, with 19 bases left between them. Germline CDR1 SGHAT, CDR2 FQNNGV. The CDR3 runs 17 residues. The CDR3 nucleotides read TGTGCCAGCAGCCCCCTACCCCACTCCCTGGGCACAGATACGCAGTATTTT. It codes for CASSPLPHSLGTDTQYF.

The chain employs TRBV19 and TRBJ2-1, with D perhaps TRBD2 (5 bases). The CDR3 covers 15 residues. Trimming shortened V by 6 bases and J by 3 bases, and 15 bases separated the two germline ends. Germline V lookup: CDR1 LNHDA, CDR2 SQIVND (reference sequence). The CDR3 loop reads CASSQEGAVYNEQFF. For the CDR3, the DNA is TGTGCCAGTAGCCAAGAGGGAGCGGTCTACAATGAGCAGTTCTTC. Supplemented by reference TRBV19 and TRBJ2-1, the full variable domain reads DGGITQSPKYLFRKEGQNVTLSCEQNLNHDAMYWYRQDPGQGLRLIYYSQIVNDFQKGDIAEGYSVSREKKESFPLTVTSAQKNPTAFYLCASSQEGAVYNEQFFGPGTRLTVL.

J is TRBJ2-7 and V is TRBV11-2; 7 nucleotides line up with TRBD1. Germline assignment: CDR1 SGHAT and CDR2 FQNNGV. This CDR3 comprises 15 residues. V shed 0 bases and J 3 bases; nucleotides not matched to a gene: 5. CDR3 in DNA: TGTGCCAGCAGCTTAGATGTGGCAGGGGGCTACGAGCAGTACTTC. It codes for CASSLDVAGGYEQYF.

Details on this clone: Additional DNA sequences in this sample encode the identical CDR3. This chain links TRBV5-1 with TRBJ2-7, with TRBD2 matching over 13 bases. Trimming at V came to 6 bases and at J to 3 bases, leaving 3 bases not matched to a gene. CDR1 is SGHRS, CDR2 YFSETQ, per germline. There are 14 residues in the CDR3. For the CDR3, the DNA is TGCGCCAGCACAAGGACTAGCGGGAGCTACGAGCAGTACTTC. Translating it yields CASTRTSGSYEQYF.

The chain couples TRBV7-9 to TRBJ1-4; a possible D gene is TRBD1 (6 bases). Germline values: CDR1 SEHNR, CDR2 FQNEAQ (reference sequence). Trimming shortened V by 5 bases and J by 13 bases, and 20 bases separated the two germline ends. This CDR3 contains 14 residues. The chain's CDR3 is CASSHDGGGLALFF. Here the CDR3 DNA reads TGTGCCAGCAGCCACGACGGGGGCGGCCTTGCACTGTTTTTT.

A word on this clone: This CDR3 is also generated by other DNA sequences in the sample. This chain uses TRBV18 with TRBJ1-1; D not certain. This CDR3 is 12 amino acids long. Per the germline V gene, CDR1 is KGHSH and CDR2 is LQKENI. Deletions cut 2 bases from V and 4 bases from J, with 5 bases between. The CDR3, as DNA: TGTGCCAGCTCACCAACGGGCACTGAAGCTTTCTTT. Its translation is CASSPTGTEAFF. Full variable domain (remainder filled in from reference TRBV18 and TRBJ1-1): NAGVMQNPRHLVRRRGQEARLRCSPMKGHSHVYWYRQLPEEGLKFMVYLQKENIIDESGMPKERFSAEFPKEGPSILRIQQVVRGDSAAYFCASSPTGTEAFFGQGTRLTVV.

This clone appeared a single time. V usage is TRBV18 and J usage is TRBJ1-2; D remains unclear. CDR3 length: 17 residues. Trimming cost V 3 bases and J 4 bases, with 21 bases left between them. Germline lookup yields CDR1 KGHSH and CDR2 LQKENI. CDR3 sequence (DNA): TGTGCCAGCTCACCGGAGCGGGTGAGCTTAACGGTCTATGGCTACACCTTC. Encoded protein: CASSPERVSLTVYGYTF.

The rearrangement uses TRBV19 and TRBJ1-1; the D gene is possibly TRBD1 (6 bases). This CDR3 region has 13 residues. Trimming removed 6 bases from V and 4 bases from J, with 12 bases in between. Germline loops: CDR1 LNHDA, CDR2 SQIVND (reference sequence). The CDR3 DNA sequence: TGTGCCAGTAGGACAACAGGGCGCACTGAAGCTTTCTTT. This translates into CASRTTGRTEAFF.

The chain joins TRBV5-1 to TRBJ1-2; D is perhaps TRBD1 (5 bases). Germline V CDR1 and CDR2: SGHRS, YFSETQ. The CDR3 is 17 amino acids. Trimming pared 0 bases from V and 1 base from J, leaving 16 bases between. In nucleotides, the CDR3 is TGCGCCAGCAGCTTGGGAATCGGACAACCTTTTAACTATGGCTACACCTTC. This gives the protein CASSLGIGQPFNYGYTF.

The chain has TRBV27 and TRBJ2-5, with TRBD2 matching 8 bases. Germline V gene data show CDR1 as MNHEY and CDR2 as SMNVEV (reference sequence). This CDR3 is built from 13 residues. Trimming removed 10 bases from V and 4 bases from J; junction bases left unmatched: 8. CDR3 nucleotide sequence: TGTGCCACCTCCGGACTAGCCAGAGAGACCCAGTACTTC. It specifies CATSGLARETQYF.

This clone was recorded only once. As DNA, the CDR3 is TGTGCCAGCACCCTGGAAGATAGCAATCAGCCCCAGCATTTT. Residues: CASTLEDSNQPQHF. The genes are TRBV2 and TRBJ1-5; no definite D call. This CDR3 comprises 14 residues. Germline V gene data show CDR1 as SNHLY and CDR2 as FYNNEI. Trimming cost V 7 bases and J 0 bases, with 10 bases left between them.

The CDR3, as DNA: TGTGCCAGCAGCTTAACCCCCGGGACAGGGGGTACAGGAAACACCATATATTTT. Translating gives CASSLTPGTGGTGNTIYF. This chain joins TRBV7-2 and TRBJ1-3, with 11 bases matching TRBD1. Germline loops: CDR1 SGHTA, CDR2 FQGNSA. Trimming cost V 2 bases and J 4 bases; bases outside gene matches: 10. The length of the CDR3 is 18 residues.

The chain uses TRBV5-1 and TRBJ2-1; weak D call: TRBD2 (6 bases). CDR1 is SGHRS and CDR2 is YFSETQ in the germline V gene. The CDR3 totals 16 residues. Deletions cut 0 bases from V and 8 bases from J, with 18 bases between. CDR3 sequence: CASSLAVPSAGDEQFF. Written as DNA, the CDR3 is TGCGCCAGCAGCTTGGCCGTCCCTAGCGCCGGGGATGAGCAGTTCTTC.

This clone came up once. V usage is TRBV29-1 and J usage is TRBJ1-1; TRBD1 matches 9 bases. The CDR3 is made up of 13 amino acids. Per germline, CDR1 SQVTM and CDR2 ANQGSEA. The ends lost 5 bases at V and 6 bases at J; junction bases unmatched: 7. In DNA form, the CDR3 reads TGCAGCGTTCGGGACAGGGTAGGCTCTGAAGCTTTCTTT. The encoded protein is CSVRDRVGSEAFF. The entire variable domain, with the rest obtained from reference TRBV29-1 and TRBJ1-1, is as follows: SAVISQKPSRDICQRGTSLTIQCQVDSQVTMMFWYRQQPGQSLTLIATANQGSEATYESGFVIDKFPISRPNLTFSTLTVSNMSPEDSSIYLCSVRDRVGSEAFFGQGTRLTVV.

This sequence joins TRBV19 and TRBJ2-4; tentatively, D is TRBD1 (6 bases). The germline V gene has CDR1 LNHDA and CDR2 SQIVND (reference sequence). The V end lost 3 bases, the J end lost 0 bases, and 15 bases lay between the germline ends. The length of the CDR3 is 17 residues. CDR3 in DNA: TGTGCCAGTAGTATGGGACAACTAACGATAGCCAAAAACATTCAGTACTTC. Translation: CASSMGQLTIAKNIQYF.

For this clone: Additional DNA sequences in this sample encode the identical CDR3. CDR3 residues: CASSRPGQRQETQYF. The CDR3 nucleotides are TGTGCCAGCTCACGACCGGGACAGAGACAAGAGACCCAGTACTTC. J is TRBJ2-5 and V is TRBV18; 7 bases line up with TRBD1. This CDR3 has 15 residues. Trimming took 4 bases from V and 2 from J; bases not matched to a gene: 7. Germline CDR1 reads KGHSH; CDR2 reads LQKENI. Using reference TRBV18 and TRBJ2-5 for the parts outside the CDR3, the full variable domain is NAGVMQNPRHLVRRRGQEARLRCSPMKGHSHVYWYRQLPEEGLKFMVYLQKENIIDESGMPKERFSAEFPKEGPSILRIQQVVRGDSAAYFCASSRPGQRQETQYFGPGTRLLVL.

The rearrangement joins TRBV29-1 to TRBJ2-3, with D tentatively TRBD1 (7 bases). Trimming removed 5 bases at V and 4 bases at J, with 13 bases between. Germline V lookup: CDR1 SQVTM, CDR2 ANQGSEA. This CDR3 spans 13 amino acids. CDR3 sequence: CSVWQGGSDTQYF. CDR3 in DNA: TGCAGCGTTTGGCAGGGGGGATCAGATACGCAGTATTTT.

The V and J genes are TRBV7-8 and TRBJ2-1; D is unresolved. The germline V gene has CDR1 SGHVS and CDR2 FQNEAQ. The CDR3 loop spans 15 amino acids. The germline V and J ends were trimmed by 2 bases and 6 bases, with 14 bases remaining between them. As DNA, the CDR3 is TGTGCCAGCAGCTTAACTGGACCCGCTCTCAATGAGCAGTTCTTC. The encoded protein is CASSLTGPALNEQFF.